This TCR beta chain originates from a study of blood T cell repertoires in COVID-19. Using immunoSEQ multiplex PCR, the repertoire was profiled, and TCRdb retains in-frame clones only, with some absent. The sample yields approximately 48,000 clones, more than 80% seen once. V shed 2 bases and J 0 bases; nucleotides not matched to a gene: 8. The CDR3 spans 17 residues. Germline V gives CDR1 SGHKS, CDR2 YYEKEE (reference sequence). The chain uses TRBV5-5 and TRBJ1-3, with 7 nucleotides matching TRBD1. This sequence was found in a man aged 60 to 69 with acute or convalescent COVID-19. Sequencing was done on a sample of peripheral blood. The CDR3 reads CASSLAAGGASGNTIYF. The CDR3 DNA is TGTGCCAGCAGCTTAGCGGCAGGGGGTGCCTCTGGAAACACCATATATTTT.